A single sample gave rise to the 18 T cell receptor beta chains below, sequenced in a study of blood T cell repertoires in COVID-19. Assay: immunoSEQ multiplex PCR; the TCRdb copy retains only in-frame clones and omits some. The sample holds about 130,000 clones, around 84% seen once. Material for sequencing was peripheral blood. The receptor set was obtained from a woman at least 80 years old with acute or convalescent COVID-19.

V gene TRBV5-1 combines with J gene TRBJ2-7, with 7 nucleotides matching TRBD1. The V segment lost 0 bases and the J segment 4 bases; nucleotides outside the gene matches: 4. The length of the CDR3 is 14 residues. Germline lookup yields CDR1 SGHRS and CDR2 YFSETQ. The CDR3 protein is CASSLGTGFYEQYF. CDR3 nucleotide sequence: TGCGCCAGCAGCTTGGGGACAGGTTTTTACGAGCAGTACTTC.

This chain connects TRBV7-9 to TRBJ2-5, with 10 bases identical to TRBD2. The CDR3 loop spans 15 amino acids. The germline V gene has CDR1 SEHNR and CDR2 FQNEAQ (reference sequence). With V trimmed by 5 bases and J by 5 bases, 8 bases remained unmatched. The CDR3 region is CASSLRLAGGETQYF. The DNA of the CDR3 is TGTGCCAGCAGCCTCAGACTAGCGGGCGGGGAGACCCAGTACTTC.

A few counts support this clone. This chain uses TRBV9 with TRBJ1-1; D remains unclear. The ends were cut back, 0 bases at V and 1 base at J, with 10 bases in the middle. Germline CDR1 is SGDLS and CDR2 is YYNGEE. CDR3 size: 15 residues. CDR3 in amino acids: CASSVEWGGNTEAFF. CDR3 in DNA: TGTGCCAGCAGCGTAGAGTGGGGAGGGAACACTGAAGCTTTCTTT. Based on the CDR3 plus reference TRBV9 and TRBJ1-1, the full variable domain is DSGVTQTPKHLITATGQRVTLRCSPRSGDLSVYWYQQSLDQGLQFLIQYYNGEERAKGNILERFSAQQFPDLHSELNLSSLELGDSALYFCASSVEWGGNTEAFFGQGTRLTVV.

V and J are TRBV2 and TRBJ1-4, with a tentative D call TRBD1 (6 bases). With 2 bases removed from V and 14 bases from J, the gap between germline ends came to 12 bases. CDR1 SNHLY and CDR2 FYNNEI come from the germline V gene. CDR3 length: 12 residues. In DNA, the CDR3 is TGTGCCAGCAGTGAAAGGGGGAGGGGGCTGTTTTTT. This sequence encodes CASSERGRGLFF.

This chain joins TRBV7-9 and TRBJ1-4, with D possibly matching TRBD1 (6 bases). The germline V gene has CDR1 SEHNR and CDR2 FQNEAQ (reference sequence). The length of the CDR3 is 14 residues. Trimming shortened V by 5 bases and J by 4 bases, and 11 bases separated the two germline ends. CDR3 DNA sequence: TGTGCCAGCAGCCCTGGGACAATTAATGAAAAACTGTTTTTT. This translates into CASSPGTINEKLFF.

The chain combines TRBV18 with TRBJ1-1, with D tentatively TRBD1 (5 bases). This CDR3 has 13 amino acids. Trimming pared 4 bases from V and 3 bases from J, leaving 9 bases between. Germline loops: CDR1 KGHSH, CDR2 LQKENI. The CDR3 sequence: CASSQQDYTEAFF. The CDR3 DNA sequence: TGTGCCAGCTCACAACAGGATTACACTGAAGCTTTCTTT.

The CDR3, as DNA: TGTGCCAGCAGGGAAACGACAGGAGCTAATGAAAAACTGTTTTTT. This gives the protein CASRETTGANEKLFF. V gene TRBV2 combines with J gene TRBJ1-4; D possibly corresponds to TRBD1 (6 bases). In germline, CDR1 is SNHLY, CDR2 FYNNEI. CDR3 size: 15 residues. V was shortened by 6 bases and J by 3 bases, with 14 bases between the two germline ends.

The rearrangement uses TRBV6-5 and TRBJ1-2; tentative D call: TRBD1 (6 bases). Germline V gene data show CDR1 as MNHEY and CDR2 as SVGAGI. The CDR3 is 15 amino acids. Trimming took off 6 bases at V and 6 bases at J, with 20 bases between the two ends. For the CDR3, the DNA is TGTGCCAGCAGACCAGAGCGACAGGCCGGGGATGGCTACACCTTC. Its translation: CASRPERQAGDGYTF.

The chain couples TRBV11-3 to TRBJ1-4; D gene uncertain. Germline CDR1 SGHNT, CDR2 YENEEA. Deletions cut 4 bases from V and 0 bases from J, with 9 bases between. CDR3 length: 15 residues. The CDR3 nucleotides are TGTGCCAGCAGCTCGATCAGTGCAACTAATGAAAAACTGTTTTTT. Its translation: CASSSISATNEKLFF.

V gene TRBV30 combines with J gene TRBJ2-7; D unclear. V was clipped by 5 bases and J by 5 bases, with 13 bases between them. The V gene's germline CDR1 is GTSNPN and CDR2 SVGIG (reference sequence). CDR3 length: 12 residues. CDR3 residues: CAWVRLLDEQYF. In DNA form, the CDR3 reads TGTGCCTGGGTCAGACTGCTCGACGAGCAGTACTTC. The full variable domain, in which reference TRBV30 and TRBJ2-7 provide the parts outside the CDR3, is SQTIHQWPATLVQPVGSPLSLECTVEGTSNPNLYWYRQAAGRGLQLLFYSVGIGQISSEVPQNLSASRPQDRQFILSSKKLLLSDSGFYLCAWVRLLDEQYFGPGTRLTVT.

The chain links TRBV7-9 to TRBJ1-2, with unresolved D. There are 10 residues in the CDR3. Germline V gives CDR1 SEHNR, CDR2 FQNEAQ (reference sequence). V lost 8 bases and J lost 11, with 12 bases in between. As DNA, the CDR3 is TGTGCCAGCGGGCAAGAAGTTTACACCTTC. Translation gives CASGQEVYTF.

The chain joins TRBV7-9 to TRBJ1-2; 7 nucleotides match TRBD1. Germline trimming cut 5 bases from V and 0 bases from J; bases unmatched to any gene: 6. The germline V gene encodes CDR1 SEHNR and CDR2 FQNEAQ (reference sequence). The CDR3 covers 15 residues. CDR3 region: CASSLRDSPNYGYTF. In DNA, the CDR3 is TGTGCCAGCAGCCTCCGGGACAGCCCTAACTATGGCTACACCTTC.

CDR3 protein: CASSQDRDRRGMNTEAFF. CDR3 DNA sequence: TGTGCCAGCAGCCAAGATCGGGACAGGAGAGGAATGAACACTGAAGCTTTCTTT. The V and J genes are TRBV14 and TRBJ1-1; 8 nucleotides match TRBD1. Germline CDR1 reads SGHDN; CDR2 reads FVKESK. The V gene end was trimmed by 0 bases and the J gene end by 0 bases; junction bases not matched to a gene: 9. The CDR3 has 18 residues.

CDR3 protein: CASSYSIGQGRKLFF. The CDR3, as DNA: TGTGCCAGCAGTTACTCGATCGGACAGGGGCGCAAACTGTTTTTT. V gene TRBV6-5 combines with J gene TRBJ1-4, with TRBD1 matching 9 bases. V was clipped by 0 bases and J by 11 bases; unmatched bases: 7. The CDR3 length is 15 residues. Germline lookup yields CDR1 MNHEY and CDR2 SVGAGI.

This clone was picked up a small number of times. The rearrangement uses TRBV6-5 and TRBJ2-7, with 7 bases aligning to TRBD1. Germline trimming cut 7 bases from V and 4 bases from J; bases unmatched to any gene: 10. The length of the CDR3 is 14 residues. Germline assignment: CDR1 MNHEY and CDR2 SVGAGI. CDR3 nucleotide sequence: TGTGCCAGCACCCTGACAGGGAATAGGTACGAGCAGTACTTC. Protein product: CASTLTGNRYEQYF.

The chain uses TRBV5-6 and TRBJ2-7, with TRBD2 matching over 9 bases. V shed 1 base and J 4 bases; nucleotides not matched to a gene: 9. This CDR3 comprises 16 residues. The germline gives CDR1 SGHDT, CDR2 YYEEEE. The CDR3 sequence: CASSLSSSGRAYEQYF. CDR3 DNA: TGTGCCAGCAGCTTGTCGAGTAGCGGGAGAGCGTACGAGCAGTACTTC.

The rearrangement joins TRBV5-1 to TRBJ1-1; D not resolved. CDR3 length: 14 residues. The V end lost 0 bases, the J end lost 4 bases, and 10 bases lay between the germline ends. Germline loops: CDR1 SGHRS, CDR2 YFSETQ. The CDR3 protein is CASSLESTGTEAFF. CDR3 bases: TGCGCCAGCAGCTTGGAGTCTACGGGCACTGAAGCTTTCTTT.

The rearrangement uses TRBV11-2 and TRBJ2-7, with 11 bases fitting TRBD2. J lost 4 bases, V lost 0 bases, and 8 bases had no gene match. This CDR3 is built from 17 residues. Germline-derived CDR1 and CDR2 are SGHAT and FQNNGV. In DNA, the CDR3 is TGTGCCAGCAGCTTAGAAGGGGCTAGCGGGGGGTTTTACGAGCAGTACTTC. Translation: CASSLEGASGGFYEQYF.